Here is one T cell receptor (beta chain) with its context. Profiling relied on immunoSEQ multiplex PCR, and the TCRdb table lists in-frame clones only, not all of them. The data contain under 1 million clones, 92% of them singletons. This sample was taken from a study of shared clonotypes between healthy human individuals. Naive CD8 cells lacked CD45RO and underwent positive selection for CCR7, leaving out terminally differentiated effector memory CD45RA+ cells. This receptor was identified in a man aged 30 to 39 in good health. Sequenced material: naive CD8+ T cells sorted from blood.

The CDR3 loop is CASSPSDRVFSYEQYF. CDR3 nucleotide sequence: TGTGCCAGCAGCCCGTCAGACAGGGTCTTCTCCTACGAGCAGTACTTC. This sequence joins TRBV5-8 and TRBJ2-7, with 7 bases that match TRBD1. The CDR3 extends over 16 amino acids. CDR1 and CDR2 (germline): SGHTS, YDEGEE. Trimming cost V 4 bases and J 0 bases; bases outside gene matches: 10.